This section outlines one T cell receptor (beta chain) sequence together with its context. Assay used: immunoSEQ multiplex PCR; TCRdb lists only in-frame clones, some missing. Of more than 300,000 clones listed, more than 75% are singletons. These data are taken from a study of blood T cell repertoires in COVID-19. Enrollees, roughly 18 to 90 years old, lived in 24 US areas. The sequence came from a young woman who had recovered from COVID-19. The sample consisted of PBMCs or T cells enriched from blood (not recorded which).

CDR3 DNA sequence: TGTGCCGGCCGCGTTTCGGGGATGGGAAAACTGTTTTTT. Translation gives CAGRVSGMGKLFF. The V call is TRBV6-5, the J call TRBJ1-4; D is unresolved. This CDR3 contains 13 residues. V was trimmed by 11 bases and J by 10 bases, leaving 20 bases between them. CDR1 is MNHEY and CDR2 is SVGAGI in the germline V gene.